At least ten counts were recorded for the clone carrying this TCR beta chain. Attachment of unique molecular identifiers to individual cDNA molecules was performed. TCRdb analysed the 5' RACE reads with MiXCR anew, one entry per CDR3 protein. The repertoire holds over 50,000 distinct CDR3 sequences, around 12% seen once, with about 3% in the top ten. The CDR3 runs 16 residues. The germline V gene encodes CDR1 SGHVS and CDR2 FNYEAQ. V was pared by 5 bases and J by 3 bases, with 8 bases of the junction left unmatched. This sample is part of a study of early T cells in non-severe SARS-CoV-2 infection. Study-wide context: Chains were unpaired, as sequencing was done on bulk RNA from unsorted whole blood.

The receptor's source is an adult who was a healthcare worker with PCR-confirmed SARS-CoV-2 infection or an uninfected control (not recorded which). The genes are TRBV7-6 and TRBJ2-1, with TRBD1 identical over 9 bases. Sequences were obtained from whole blood. As DNA, the CDR3 is TGTGCCAGCAGCCCCGGACCGGGACAGGGCTACAATGAGCAGTTCTTC. The encoded protein is CASSPGPGQGYNEQFF.